The subject of this entry is one T cell receptor beta chain. Its binding antigen is unknown. Base qualities are not at hand, and no much larger clone is one base apart. Each collaborating institution followed its own protocols to collect whole blood in K2EDTA tubes. For TCRbeta analysis, collaborators shipped samples in one of three forms: frozen whole blood, isolated PBMCs, or DNA extracted from either of those sample types. CDR1 is given as MDHEN and CDR2 as SYDVKM, both from the germline V gene. Trimming leaves V shorter by 6 bases and J shorter by 0 bases, with the junction holding 2 bases beyond the gene matches. From cysteine to phenylalanine, the CDR3 is 15 amino acids long. Only the CDR3 DNA is retained, 45 bases long and in frame from the first base. This sample is part of a study of blood T cell repertoires in COVID-19 (dated by TCRdb to between 2020 and 2021). Background on the whole study: Collaborator samples came from the United States, Italy and Spain and covered acute and convalescent phases of COVID-19. Sample metadata almost always included a de-identified subject ID, COVID-19 status, age in years and sex. Deeply sampled blood TCRbeta repertoires from subjects exposed to, actively infected with, or recovered from COVID-19 were included in the dataset. Where HLA class I and class II types were available, the types were taken from metadata supplied by the sample provider, not from assay-based typing. The repertoires were made available in a free public database intended to serve as a resource for research on the immune response to SARS-CoV-2. The samples were drawn from the first 160 participants of the ongoing ImmuneRACE study and from 950 to 1,500 subjects provided by 6 global collaborators. The prospective study material was composed of cDNA or gDNA derived from T cells, B-cell-depleted T cells, or PBMCs.

TCRbeta CDR3 regions were amplified from genomic DNA using the immunoSEQ Assay, a bias-controlled multiplex PCR. As for how the authors treated the data: The number of nucleated cells in each sample was estimated from the amplification of reference gene primers within the assay. Sequence reads were collapsed and filtered to measure the absolute abundance of every unique TCRbeta CDR3 rearrangement. For each sample, productive Simpson clonality was calculated as the square root of Simpson's diversity index across productive rearrangements. As stored in TCRdb, this immuneACCESS dataset retains in-frame rearrangements with V and J assigned. A fraction of the clones does not appear; measured against another copy, unresolved V genes explain less than half of the discrepancy, and the remainder lacks a known reason. V and J calls and clone size are copied from that table; D and trimming were computed from the DNA. This sample is represented by about 240,000 clones; about 80% of them were singletons. The ten largest make up roughly 10% of the sample.

What the study reported, not specific to this receptor: The quantity of clinical and demographic metadata differed by source and by participant and was supplied without curation.

The chain uses TRBV28 and TRBJ1-5, and TRBD1 aligns with 10 junction nucleotides. The sequenced material came from peripheral blood. The clonotype originates from a woman older than 75 with acute or convalescent COVID-19. CDR3 protein: CASRGQGNSNQPQHF. Here is the DNA: TGTGCCAGCAGGGGACAGGGGAATAGCAATCAGCCCCAGCATTTT.